This T cell receptor beta chain was sequenced in a study of beta chain features in type 1 diabetes (dated by TCRdb to the late 2010s). Study-level background: No differences in mean age, gender distribution, total cell number or subset yield were found between patients and healthy donors. The study compared TCRB repertoires of sorted circulating CD4+ T cell subsets between recently diagnosed type 1 diabetes patients and matched healthy donors. A total of roughly 100 million sorted cells were examined across all samples, and the number of cells per subset was strongly correlated with RNA yield. Naive and central memory subsets were obtained from all 30 or so donors, but regulatory and stem cell-like memory subsets were isolated from only 8 patients and 8 healthy donors. The full study reports these points: Shorter templates might be favored by PCR, yet because patient and control samples were amplified and corrected together, any such skew would affect both groups equally. In all four CD4+ subsets, TCRB CDR3 length was moderately but significantly shorter in type 1 diabetes patients. At VDJ recombination sites, type 1 diabetes patients had fewer insertions and more deleted nucleotides, which implies abnormalities in thymic rearrangement. The naive, central memory and regulatory TCRB repertoires appeared to resemble one another more closely among patients than among healthy donors. Because cDNA was sequenced instead of genomic DNA, activated cells with high expression could be over-represented, although the groups did not differ in activation or CD3 levels. Because small numbers of individuals were included in the HLA sub-analyses, any influence of HLA type on TCRB rearrangement was left unresolved.

The entire amount of isolated RNA was reverse transcribed using the High Capacity cDNA Reverse Transcription Kit, so the sequenced TCRB transcripts were expressed ones. Deep immunoSEQ sequencing was applied to naive, central memory and regulatory T cell samples, giving an average of roughly 3.5 million total reads per sample. After sorted cells were lysed in RLT buffer, RNA was extracted with DNase-treated RNeasy Micro or Mini kits, with the choice depending on cell number. To prevent cross-contamination, each cell subset was processed individually, whereas patient and healthy donor samples were processed jointly. The immunoSEQ multiplex PCR was used to amplify TCRB sequences from cDNA, yielding 87-bp fragments that span the CDR3 region. The amplicons were sequenced using the Illumina HiSeq platform. Per the original workflow: Synthetic template baselines were used to correct PCR bias computationally, reads within Hamming distance 2 were collapsed together, and singletons that could not be merged were discarded. Reads were aligned to IMGT to assign V, D and J genes, CDR3 length, and insertions or deletions at six rearrangement sites. Within each subset, clonotype counts were normalized to sorted cell number, after which true diversity and Gini coefficients were computed with the tcR R package. Repertoire sharing was quantified using the overlap coefficient calculated on TCRB nucleotide sequences. Out-of-frame TCRB sequences from naive cells were analyzed as a proxy for the pre-selection repertoire. TCRdb took this table from immuneACCESS and kept in-frame rearrangements with V and J called. Such tables lack part of the clones; where checked against another copy, unresolved V genes explain under half of the gap, and the rest is unexplained. V, J and clone size are taken as reported in that table, and D and trimming were inferred from the DNA itself. Within this sample are roughly 340,000 clones, with around 13% of them counted one time only. The ten largest clonotypes hold 0.0095% to 0.013% of the sample.

A single peripheral blood draw of around 0.11 L on average was collected from each donor into heparinised tubes. A BD FACSAria II was used to sort naive, central memory, regulatory and stem cell-like memory CD4+ T cells with a panel that included CD45RO, CCR7, CD25, CD127, CD95 and CD27. A purity above 95% was achieved for all sorted populations. PBMCs were isolated right away by Lymphoprep density gradient centrifugation and were stained directly, without culture. So that batch effects would be minimized, each experiment stained and sorted samples in pairs, pairing one healthy donor with one patient. V is pruned by 4 bases and J by 1 base, leaving 1 base of the junction without a gene match. As encoded in the germline V gene, CDR1 is SQVTM while CDR2 is ANQGSEA. Taken from cysteine to phenylalanine, the CDR3 has 13 residues. This entry keeps only the CDR3 DNA: 39 bases, framed from base 1. This clone was recorded a few times. Its antigen is not yet known. Base-call qualities are not available, and no considerably larger clone is one nucleotide away.

This TCR was sampled from a woman in her late teens or twenties with type 1 diabetes. Sequenced material: naive CD4+ T cells from blood. Taken with the paper, the label for cell subset or site translates to: true naive CD4+ T cells. The V gene is TRBV29-1 and the J gene is TRBJ2-7; a stretch of 10 junction bases matches TRBD1. The CDR3 in this case is CSVVGQGSYEQYF. Read as DNA, the sequence is TGCAGCGTTGTGGGACAGGGGTCCTACGAGCAGTACTTC.